The 10 T cell receptor beta chains below all came from one sample that was sequenced in a study of T-cell reconstitution after alpha-beta-depleted transplantation in children. Preparation of the TCRbeta library was carried out with unique molecular identifiers. TCRdb re-analysed the PCR reads in MiXCR, keeping a single row per CDR3 protein. Of fewer than 700,000 distinct CDR3 sequences in the sample, roughly 23% were seen once. Sample: PBMCs, mostly from graft donor cells, taken 360 days after TCRalphabeta/CD19-depleted stem cell transplant. The receptors shown here come from a boy under two years old who had a stem cell transplant for acute myeloid leukemia, so the T cells may come from the graft donor.

This clonotype was found many times. V usage is TRBV11-2 and J usage is TRBJ1-6; D is unresolved. Germline V gene data show CDR1 as SGHAT and CDR2 as FQNNGV. The V end lost 4 bases, the J end lost 0 bases, and 10 bases lay between the germline ends. This CDR3 has 16 amino acids. CDR3 sequence: CASSSPSGSYNSPLHF. The DNA of the CDR3 is TGTGCCAGCAGCTCGCCCAGTGGCTCCTATAATTCACCCCTCCACTTT.

This clonotype was counted at least ten times. This chain connects TRBV7-9 to TRBJ2-7; TRBD2 matches 9 bases. The CDR3 runs 15 residues. Germline loops: CDR1 SEHNR, CDR2 FQNEAQ (reference sequence). V lost 5 bases and J lost 5; bases outside the gene matches: 10. The CDR3 DNA follows: TGTGCCAGCAGCCCCACCGGGACTAGCCGACACGAGCAGTACTTC. This translates into CASSPTGTSRHEQYF.

Many counts were recorded for this clonotype. The gene calls are TRBV20-1 and TRBJ1-5; D is unresolved. The CDR3 length is 12 residues. V lost 5 bases and J lost 4, with 9 bases in between. Germline CDR1 and CDR2: DFQATT and SNEGSKA (reference sequence). The CDR3 region has the DNA TGCAGTGCTGGAGGAACAAATCAGCCCCAGCATTTT. Translated, it gives CSAGGTNQPQHF.

Ten or more counts support this clonotype. CDR3 residues: CASSLPGILNSPLHF. CDR3 in DNA: TGTGCCAGCAGTTTGCCCGGGATCCTAAATTCACCCCTCCACTTT. The V call is TRBV28, the J call TRBJ1-6, with D hard to call. Between the trimmed V and J ends, which lost 3 bases and 7 bases, there was a span of 13 bases. The V gene's germline CDR1 is MDHEN and CDR2 SYDVKM. CDR3 length: 15 amino acids.

The chain has TRBV7-9 and TRBJ2-7; 8 bases are a match to TRBD2. V lost 5 bases and J lost 6; bases outside the gene matches: 9. CDR1 is SEHNR and CDR2 is FQNEAQ in the germline V gene (reference sequence). This CDR3 is built from 14 residues. DNA of the CDR3: TGTGCCAGCAGCCCCCCGGGTAGCGGGACCGAGCAGTACTTC. Its protein product is CASSPPGSGTEQYF.

This clonotype was counted many times. The chain uses TRBV4-1 and TRBJ2-1, with D possibly being TRBD2 (5 bases). V was trimmed by 0 bases and J by 10 bases, leaving 16 bases between them. Germline CDR1 MGHRA, CDR2 YSYEKL. This CDR3 has 15 residues. The CDR3 DNA sequence: TGCGCCAGCAGCCAAGAGCTAGGGTTGAGGAGGGAGCAGTTCTTC. Translated, it gives CASSQELGLRREQFF.

This clonotype was seen a few times. The chain joins TRBV15 to TRBJ2-2; perhaps TRBD2 as D (5 bases). Trimming took 8 bases from V and 4 from J, leaving 17 bases between them. The germline V gene encodes CDR1 LNHNV and CDR2 YYDKDF (reference sequence). The CDR3 contains 15 residues. DNA for the CDR3: TGTGCCACCCTTCCCCGGGAATATTCCACCGGGGAGCTGTTTTTT. It encodes CATLPREYSTGELFF.

This chain uses TRBV13 with TRBJ2-7, with 8 positions matching TRBD1. Germline V lookup: CDR1 PRHDT, CDR2 FYEKMQ (reference sequence). J lost 6 bases, V lost 5 bases, and 9 bases had no gene match. This CDR3 is 14 amino acids long. In DNA form, the CDR3 reads TGTGCCAGCAGCCCGGGACAGGCGTTAGTCGAGCAGTACTTC. This codes for CASSPGQALVEQYF.

A few counts support this clonotype. This sequence joins TRBV27 and TRBJ2-6; D is possibly TRBD1 or TRBD2 (5 bases each). Trimming shortened V by 4 bases and J by 0 bases, and 10 bases separated the two germline ends. This CDR3 region has 16 residues. Germline loops: CDR1 MNHEY, CDR2 SMNVEV (reference sequence). The CDR3 nucleotides are TGTGCCAGCAGTTCGGGGACGGCCTCTGGGGCCAACGTCCTGACTTTC. Translated: CASSSGTASGANVLTF.

This CDR3 reads CASSDPGLGSDTQYF. CDR3 sequence (DNA): TGTGCCAGCAGTGACCCGGGACTAGGCTCAGATACGCAGTATTTT. The chain couples TRBV25-1 to TRBJ2-3; 8 positions agree with TRBD2. From germline, CDR1 is MGHDK and CDR2 SYGVNS. V lost 3 bases and J lost 4; bases outside the gene matches: 6. This CDR3 has 15 amino acids.